Only one count was recorded for the clone carrying this T cell receptor (beta chain). Antigen specificity is unknown. The data derive from a study of T cell responses to AZD1222 COVID-19 vaccine. On the study more broadly: Whether given at about 4 or about 12 weeks, second doses were pooled. Findings of the study overall: Seropositive status at baseline applied to only a handful of AZD1222 recipients. In all cases, repertoires were sampled only after the peak T cell response.

TCRdb's table, derived via immunoSEQ multiplex PCR, lists solely in-frame clones and lacks some. The table records about 190,000 clones, roughly 88% of them present only once. The CDR3 length is 14 residues. The germline CDR1 and CDR2 sequences are SGHTA and FQGNSA. Between the trimmed V and J ends, which lost 5 bases and 0 bases, there was a span of 9 bases. The J gene is TRBJ2-3, the V gene TRBV7-2; weak D call: TRBD2 (6 bases). Sequences were derived from peripheral blood, sampled on day 0 of AZD1222 vaccination. This clonotype was obtained from an adult in good health. CDR3 DNA: TGTGCCAGCAGCCCGGGACTCAGCACAGATACGCAGTATTTT. Translating it yields CASSPGLSTDTQYF.